The 29 T cell receptor beta chains in this list originate from one sample, sequenced in a study of blood T cells in healthy people across ages. Sample-barcoded 5' priming and a J-beta primer mix drove a second PCR of roughly 6 to 12 cycles. TCRdb passed the 5' RACE reads through MiXCR, listing each CDR3 protein once. The table shows about 650,000 distinct CDR3 sequences, with 32% occurring only once. Sequencing input: blood. The source of these receptors is a woman of 80 years or more in good health.

The gene calls are TRBV19 and TRBJ1-2; perhaps TRBD1 as D (5 bases). V was shortened by 5 bases and J by 2 bases, with 15 bases between the two germline ends. Germline CDR1 is LNHDA and CDR2 is SQIVND (reference sequence). This CDR3 has 15 residues. CDR3 sequence (DNA): TGTGCCAGTAGTGGGGGACTCAGGAGGAACTATGGCTACACCTTC. It codes for CASSGGLRRNYGYTF.

This rearrangement joins TRBV20-1 to TRBJ1-3; maybe TRBD1 (6 bases). V was pared by 1 base and J by 3 bases, with 16 bases between. Germline V lookup: CDR1 DFQATT, CDR2 SNEGSKA (reference sequence). The CDR3 loop spans 16 amino acids. DNA of the CDR3: TGCAGTGCTAGAGGATCCGGGGCAGGGGTTGGAAACACCATATATTTT. As protein: CSARGSGAGVGNTIYF.

The rearrangement links TRBV3-1 to TRBJ1-6, with TRBD1 identical over 9 bases. Germline lookup yields CDR1 LGHDT and CDR2 YNNKEL (reference sequence). V dropped 1 base and J dropped 11; count of bases not matched to a gene: 6. The CDR3 sequence is 15 residues long. In nucleotides, the CDR3 is TGTGCCAGCAGCCAAGGACAGGGGGGCGGACCACCCCTCCACTTT. Its translation is CASSQGQGGGPPLHF.

The V and J genes are TRBV10-2 and TRBJ2-3; 7 bases map to TRBD1. The germline V gene has CDR1 WSHSY and CDR2 SAAADI. The V and J ends lost 4 bases and 2 bases, in that order; junction bases with no gene match: 6. The CDR3 loop spans 15 amino acids. CDR3 in amino acids: CASSGDSLTTDTQYF. The DNA for the CDR3 is TGCGCCAGCAGTGGGGACAGTCTCACCACAGATACGCAGTATTTT.

This clonotype was found once. One base away lies a much larger clone, so this may be a sequencing read error. V and J are TRBV6-6 and TRBJ1-5; 7 bases match TRBD1. CDR1 is MNHNY and CDR2 is SVGAGI in the germline V gene (reference sequence). CDR3 length: 14 residues. The CDR3 spells CANSYTRGLQPQHF. The CDR3 region has the DNA TGTGCCAACAGTTATACCAGGGGGTTACAGCCCCAGCATTTT.

This clonotype has more than one count but fewer than ten. This rearrangement joins TRBV27 to TRBJ2-2, with 7 bases that match TRBD1. This CDR3 is built from 17 residues. The J segment lost 5 bases and the V segment lost 7 bases, leaving 16 bases of the junction unmatched. CDR1 MNHEY and CDR2 SMNVEV come from the germline V gene (reference sequence). CDR3 sequence: CASIGAFTGVRTGELFF. The CDR3 DNA reads TGTGCCAGCATCGGGGCTTTTACAGGGGTACGGACCGGGGAGCTGTTTTTT.

This clonotype was observed at least ten times. The chain has TRBV7-3 and TRBJ2-5; 8 nucleotides match TRBD2. The CDR3 has 14 amino acids. Germline V CDR1 and CDR2: SGHTA, FQGTGA. Trimming removed 3 bases from V and 4 bases from J; junction bases left unmatched: 4. The CDR3 spells CASSFGAGGETQYF. CDR3 DNA: TGTGCCAGCAGCTTTGGCGCGGGAGGAGAGACCCAGTACTTC.

Many counts were recorded for this clonotype. The V gene is TRBV5-1, the J gene TRBJ1-5, with 10 bases matching TRBD1. This CDR3 is built from 15 residues. Germline V gene sequence: CDR1 SGHRS, CDR2 YFSETQ. Losses at the gene ends were 4 bases for V and 6 bases for J; bases not matched to a gene: 7. The CDR3 sequence: CASSIGTGERQPQHF. Here the CDR3 DNA reads TGCGCCAGCAGCATCGGGACAGGGGAACGTCAGCCCCAGCATTTT.

This clonotype occurred many times. This chain joins TRBV7-9 and TRBJ1-1; D is unclear. V was trimmed by 5 bases and J by 0 bases, leaving 13 bases between them. The CDR3 runs 15 residues. The germline gives CDR1 SEHNR, CDR2 FQNEAQ (reference sequence). CDR3 loop: CASSPALGLNTEAFF. In nucleotides, the CDR3 is TGTGCCAGCAGCCCGGCTCTGGGGTTGAACACTGAAGCTTTCTTT.

Ten or more counts support this clonotype. The rearrangement joins TRBV20-1 to TRBJ2-3; TRBD2 might be the D (6 bases). Trimming stripped 0 bases from V and 0 bases from J, with 10 bases between. This CDR3 contains 15 residues. Germline V gene sequence: CDR1 DFQATT, CDR2 SNEGSKA (reference sequence). CDR3 nucleotide sequence: TGCAGTGCTAGAGATGAGGGGAGGAGCACAGATACGCAGTATTTT. Residues: CSARDEGRSTDTQYF.

This chain links TRBV25-1 with TRBJ1-6; 9 nucleotides line up with TRBD1. V shed 4 bases, J shed 11 bases, and the junction held 9 bases outside the gene matches. CDR3 length: 15 amino acids. Germline-derived CDR1 and CDR2 are MGHDK and SYGVNS. CDR3 DNA: TGTGCCAGCAGTGCCCCGGGACAGGGTGTTGCACCCCTCCACTTT. Protein sequence: CASSAPGQGVAPLHF. The variable domain in full, with the rest retrieved from reference TRBV25-1 and TRBJ1-6, is EADIYQTPRYLVIGTGKKITLECSQTMGHDKMYWYQQDPGMELHLIHYSYGVNSTEKGDLSSESTVSRIRTEHFPLTLESARPSHTSQYLCASSAPGQGVAPLHFGNGTRLTVT.

This clonotype was counted many times. The CDR3 DNA reads as TGTGCCACCCGACAGGATCTTGCTGAAGCTTTCTTT. Translating gives CATRQDLAEAFF. The V and J genes are TRBV10-3 and TRBJ1-1; D perhaps matches TRBD1 (6 bases). The ends were cut back, 10 bases at V and 6 bases at J, with 15 bases in the middle. The CDR3 has 12 residues. Germline loops: CDR1 ENHRY, CDR2 SYGVKD.

The table lists this clonotype with many counts. This chain connects TRBV7-9 to TRBJ2-7, with D perhaps matching TRBD2 (5 bases). The CDR3 has 16 amino acids. Germline V gene sequence: CDR1 SEHNR, CDR2 FQNEAQ (reference sequence). V was trimmed by 1 base and J by 2 bases, leaving 15 bases between them. CDR3 protein: CASSLVRPEATYEQYF. In DNA form, the CDR3 reads TGTGCCAGCAGCTTAGTCCGGCCGGAGGCCACCTACGAGCAGTACTTC. The entire variable domain, with the rest obtained from reference TRBV7-9 and TRBJ2-7, is as follows: DTGVSQNPRHKITKRGQNVTFRCDPISEHNRLYWYRQTLGQGPEFLTYFQNEAQLEKSRLLSDRFSAERPKGSFSTLEIQRTEQGDSAMYLCASSLVRPEATYEQYFGPGTRLTVT.

There are a few counts of this clonotype. The rearrangement joins TRBV5-1 to TRBJ2-2; D may be TRBD1 or TRBD2 (5 bases each). This CDR3 has 15 amino acids. V lost 5 bases, J lost 3 bases, and 14 bases lay in between. The germline CDR1 and CDR2 sequences are SGHRS and YFSETQ. This CDR3 is CASRPTGPYTGELFF. For the CDR3, the DNA is TGCGCCAGCAGACCTACGGGACCTTACACCGGGGAGCTGTTTTTT.

A single count supports this clonotype. The chain couples TRBV20-1 to TRBJ2-1; D not certain. The V and J ends lost 0 bases and 9 bases respectively, with 15 bases between them. This CDR3 is 14 amino acids long. The germline CDR1 and CDR2 sequences are DFQATT and SNEGSKA (reference sequence). Written as DNA, the CDR3 is TGCAGTGCTAGAGAGGGTCCAGTTGGCGGTGAGCAGTTCTTC. Protein sequence: CSAREGPVGGEQFF.

CDR3 DNA sequence: TGTGCCAGCACCGTAGCGGGCACAGATACGCAGTATTTT. It is translated as CASTVAGTDTQYF. V and J are TRBV6-5 and TRBJ2-3, with D perhaps TRBD2 (6 bases). The germline V gene encodes CDR1 MNHEY and CDR2 SVGAGI. The length of the CDR3 is 13 residues. V lost 7 bases, J lost 1 base, and 9 bases lay in between.

Ten or more counts support this clonotype. The CDR3: CASSEPLAGGDEQYF. The CDR3 DNA follows: TGTGCCAGCAGTGAACCCTTAGCGGGGGGTGACGAGCAGTACTTC. V is TRBV2 and J is TRBJ2-7; TRBD2 matches at 10 bases. This CDR3 is built from 15 residues. From germline, CDR1 is SNHLY and CDR2 FYNNEI. V was clipped by 2 bases and J by 5 bases; unmatched bases: 6.

Note on this clonotype: This may be a read error: a much more frequent sequence differs by one nucleotide. This rearrangement joins TRBV20-1 to TRBJ2-7; D is ambiguous. This CDR3 has 15 amino acids. V was trimmed by 2 bases and J by 12 bases, leaving 26 bases between them. The germline CDR1 and CDR2 sequences are DFQATT and SNEGSKA (reference sequence). CDR3: CSARPSRRRQETRYF. The CDR3, as DNA: TGCAGTGCTAGACCTTCCCGCCGGAGACAAGAGACCCGGTACTTC.

This clonotype was seen at least ten times. The J gene is TRBJ1-5, the V gene TRBV6-5, with D perhaps TRBD1 (5 bases). Germline CDR1 reads MNHEY; CDR2 reads SVGAGI. Trimming took off 8 bases at V and 9 bases at J, with 17 bases between the two ends. This CDR3 contains 13 residues. This chain's CDR3 is CASSRGGAWPQHF. CDR3 coding DNA: TGTGCCAGCTCTAGGGGAGGGGCTTGGCCCCAGCATTTT.

With respect to this clonotype: Just one base apart from a much larger clone, this may be a read error. The chain couples TRBV20-1 to TRBJ2-7; no firm D call. V lost 1 base to trimming and J lost 4 bases, with 11 bases between them. Germline CDR1 and CDR2: DFQATT and SNEGSKA (reference sequence). The CDR3 loop spans 13 amino acids. The CDR3 bases are TGCAGTGCTAGAGTGCCTCAAGGTTACGAGCAGTACTTC. It codes for CSARVPQGYEQYF.

This clonotype was seen repeatedly, ten times or more. This CDR3 reads CASQTSLDYGYTF. The CDR3 nucleotides are TGTGCCAGCCAAACGAGTCTGGACTATGGCTACACCTTC. V and J are TRBV12-3 or TRBV12-4 and TRBJ1-2, with unresolved D. The CDR3 is 13 amino acids. Trimming shortened V by 8 bases and J by 3 bases, and 13 bases separated the two germline ends.

With regard to this clonotype: A much more abundant neighbour one base away suggests this may be a read error. This chain connects TRBV6-2 or TRBV6-3 to TRBJ2-1, with D hard to call. V was cut by 6 bases and J by 9 bases, with 15 bases left in between. The CDR3 runs 13 residues. Germline CDR1 and CDR2: MNHEY and SVGEGT. The CDR3: CASSPTSVGEQFF. CDR3 DNA sequence: TGTGCCAGCAGCCCTACCTCAGTGGGTGAGCAGTTCTTC.

There are a few counts of this clonotype. This may be a read error, as it is one base from a much larger clone. The V call is TRBV7-2, the J call TRBJ2-3, with TRBD1 matching over 7 bases. This CDR3 region has 16 residues. V lost 1 base, J lost 3 bases, and 7 bases stayed unmatched. The germline V gene has CDR1 SGHTA and CDR2 FQGNSA. The chain's CDR3 is CASSLDGTELTDTQYF. The CDR3 coding sequence is TGTGCCAGCAGCTTAGATGGGACAGAGCTGACAGATACGCAGTATTTT.

This clonotype was recorded many times. Germline is not matched at one junction end, which may reflect a read error. The chain couples TRBV7-8 to TRBJ2-7; D unclear. Germline CDR1 and CDR2: SGHVS and FQNEAQ. The CDR3 loop spans 15 amino acids. This CDR3 reads CASSLDARRTYEQYF. CDR3 sequence (DNA): TGTGCCAGCAGTTTAGACGCCCGGAGAACCTACGAGCAGTACTTC.

In its sample, this clonotype was seen a few times. The gene calls are TRBV6-6 and TRBJ1-5; possibly TRBD1 for D (6 bases). This CDR3 contains 14 residues. Trimming took 5 bases from V and 2 from J, leaving 10 bases between them. CDR1 and CDR2 (germline): MNHNY, SVGAGI (reference sequence). CDR3 DNA sequence: TGTGCCAGCAGTGGACAGTCAGGCAATCAGCCCCAGCATTTT. Translation: CASSGQSGNQPQHF.

This clonotype was observed at least ten times. The chain couples TRBV20-1 to TRBJ2-7, with 13 bases identical to TRBD2. J gave up 3 bases and V 1 base, and 6 bases lay outside the gene matches. Germline V gives CDR1 DFQATT, CDR2 SNEGSKA (reference sequence). The CDR3 length is 16 residues. The CDR3 bases are TGCAGTGCTAGAGCCCCCGGGACTAGCGGGGACTACGAGCAGTACTTC. Protein product: CSARAPGTSGDYEQYF.

The CDR3 DNA is TGTGCCTGGGGAACAGGGATGCACGAGCAGTACTTC. Translating it yields CAWGTGMHEQYF. The chain uses TRBV30 and TRBJ2-5; tentative D call: TRBD1 (6 bases). The DNA end favors TRBJ2-7, so the J call may be wrong. The CDR3 consists of 12 residues. Germline-derived CDR1 and CDR2 are GTSNPN and SVGIG (reference sequence).

This clonotype has just a few counts. This may be a read error, as it is one base from a much larger clone. The chain uses TRBV3-1 and TRBJ1-4; D uncertain. The CDR3 sequence is 12 residues long. CDR1 and CDR2 (germline): LGHDT, YNNKEL (reference sequence). The CDR3 loop reads CASSDIYEKRFF. The CDR3 DNA reads as TGTGCCAGCTCGGATATTTATGAAAAACGGTTTTTT.

This clonotype was counted only a few times. The chain carries TRBV6-5 and TRBJ1-5, with a tentative D call TRBD1 (5 bases). CDR1 MNHEY and CDR2 SVGAGI come from the germline V gene. Trimming left V 8 bases short and J 0 bases short, with 17 bases between. The CDR3 runs 16 residues. CDR3 bases: TGTGCCAGCCGCAGGGACCCCCTTTCTAGCAATCAGCCCCAGCATTTT. Protein: CASRRDPLSSNQPQHF.